The clone carrying this TCR beta chain has a count of ten or more. Its antigen remains unknown. The data were obtained in a study of T cells after yellow fever vaccination. Study-wide results and caveats: The secondary response was weaker but peaked faster, day 5 versus 15. In post-booster samples, most primary-vaccination clones reappeared (around 95% CD4, roughly 89% CD8).

Template switching with 5'RACE generated the TCR cDNA and added a universal primer site and UMIs. MiXCR, applied by TCRdb to the 5' RACE reads, yields one record per CDR3 protein. The table shows 450,000 to 550,000 distinct CDR3 sequences, with less than 25% occurring only once. With 2 bases clipped from V and 9 bases from J, the junction kept 14 bases outside the gene matches. The germline CDR1 and CDR2 sequences are LNHNV and YYDKDF (reference sequence). The CDR3 sequence is 16 residues long. The source is a man between 18 and 29 years old who received the YFV17D yellow fever vaccine. The sample was PBMCs, taken 20 to 25 days after the first yellow fever vaccination. This chain uses TRBV15 with TRBJ2-7; TRBD1 aligns across 9 bases. The CDR3 DNA reads TGTGCCACCAGCAGACACAGGGACAGGGCGGTTATTTCGCAGTACTTC. Its translation: CATSRHRDRAVISQYF.